These T cell receptor beta chains were read from a single sample in a study of T cells in Graves' hyperthyroidism and ophthalmopathy. TCRdb analysed the multiplex PCR reads with MiXCR anew, one entry per CDR3 protein. The data hold under 400,000 distinct CDR3 sequences, with about 15% observed a single time. Material for sequencing was blood. The source is a woman aged 55-70 years with Graves' ophthalmopathy. CDR3s leave out the opening cysteine and the closing phenylalanine or tryptophan.

>TRBV4-1
ASSQDTLGGRAYEQY
>TRBV7-8
ASSLGARVGNEQF
>TRBV18
ASSPAGEETQY
>TRBV12-3/TRBV12-4
ASSLVAPRGPQH
>TRBV7-2
ASSLGGISSPYEQY
>TRBV15
ATSRSGLAGGSGGELF
>TRBV29-1
SAGTGPLEQY
>TRBV10-2
ASRPTDPTGELF
>TRBV19
ASSLAEGMNEQY
>TRBV2
ASSERLTSGVTYEQY
>TRBV30
AWSLTGGLF
>TRBV27
ASRDLGAVAKNIQY
>TRBV10-3
AISEGDAQH
>TRBV5-1
ASRESSTDTQY
>TRBV6-2/TRBV6-3
ASRTSGVSYEQY
>TRBV18
ASSPPGFDEQY
>TRBV19
ASSARTGKLGELF
>TRBV7-8
ASSLAGGIGETQY
>TRBV28
ASLGLAGGFTDTQY
>TRBV7-9
ASTGLAGSSSEQF
>TRBV27
ASSHKGGNYGYT
>TRBV5-1
ASSLQPGGANVLT
>TRBV20-1
SAIGALLTDTQY
>TRBV9
ASSGRPAGNTIY
>TRBV3-1
ASSQGQGSRT
>TRBV30
AWSWHSGANVLT